The source of this T cell receptor (beta chain) is a study of preoperative IRX-2 immunotherapy in early breast cancer. Sequenced by immunoSEQ multiplex PCR; TCRdb stores in-frame clones only, minus some. The sample contains 8,500 to 14,000 clones, roughly 80% of which appear only once. The CDR3 has 17 residues. Germline V lookup: CDR1 LNHDA, CDR2 SQIVND (reference sequence). The V gene lost 6 bases and the J gene lost 7 bases, with 25 bases spanning the gap. Stated treatment: preoperative locoregional IRX-2 cytokine immunotherapy. Preoperative locoregional IRX-2 cytokine immunotherapy was tested in the phase Ib source study.

The source was lymph node tissue, collected before IRX-2 immunotherapy. The receptor was derived from a human donor with breast cancer. The chain combines TRBV19 with TRBJ1-3, with D possibly matching TRBD1 (6 bases). CDR3 region: CASRTRGTGTLANTIYF. CDR3 nucleotide sequence: TGTGCCAGTAGAACCAGGGGAACCGGGACCCTCGCCAACACCATATATTTT.